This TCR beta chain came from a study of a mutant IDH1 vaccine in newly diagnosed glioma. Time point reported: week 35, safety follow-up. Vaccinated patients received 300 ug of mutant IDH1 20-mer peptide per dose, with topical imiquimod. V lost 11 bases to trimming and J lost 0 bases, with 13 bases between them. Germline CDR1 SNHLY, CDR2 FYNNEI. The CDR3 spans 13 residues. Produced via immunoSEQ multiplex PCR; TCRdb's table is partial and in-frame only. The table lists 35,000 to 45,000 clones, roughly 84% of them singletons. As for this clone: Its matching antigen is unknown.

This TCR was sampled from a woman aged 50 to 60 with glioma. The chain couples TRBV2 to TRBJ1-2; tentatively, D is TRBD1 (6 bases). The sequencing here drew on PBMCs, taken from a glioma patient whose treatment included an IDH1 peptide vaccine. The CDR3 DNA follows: TGTGCCTCCTACGGGGGGCCTAACTATGGCTACACCTTC. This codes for CASYGGPNYGYTF.